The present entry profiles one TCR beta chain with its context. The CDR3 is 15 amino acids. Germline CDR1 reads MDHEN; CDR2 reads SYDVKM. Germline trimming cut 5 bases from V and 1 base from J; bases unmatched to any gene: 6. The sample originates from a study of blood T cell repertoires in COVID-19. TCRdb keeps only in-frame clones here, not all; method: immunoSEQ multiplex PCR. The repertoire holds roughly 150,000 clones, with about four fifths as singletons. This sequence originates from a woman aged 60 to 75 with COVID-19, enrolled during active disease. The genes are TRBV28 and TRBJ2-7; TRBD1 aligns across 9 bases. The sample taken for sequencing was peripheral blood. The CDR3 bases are TGTGCCAGCAGTCCTGGACAGGGGCCATCCTACGAGCAGTACTTC. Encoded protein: CASSPGQGPSYEQYF.